One and the same sample provided the 26 T cell receptor beta chains below, sequenced in a study of T cells in Graves' hyperthyroidism and ophthalmopathy. The source material, RNA transcripts, was used to amplify TCR beta CDR3 regions. The TCR CDR3 first-round RT-PCR relied on the HTBI primer set. TCRdb called the multiplex PCR reads again in MiXCR, with one record for every CDR3 protein. Among approximately 400,000 distinct CDR3 sequences listed, around an eighth were seen once. Sequenced material: blood. Every receptor here comes from a man aged 30-40 years with Graves' hyperthyroidism that later progressed to Graves' ophthalmopathy.

This clonotype was seen many times. The genes are TRBV11-2 and TRBJ2-7; tentatively, D is TRBD1 or TRBD2 (5 bases each). V shed 5 bases and J shed 3 bases, with 14 bases lying between them. This CDR3 is 14 amino acids long. Germline-derived CDR1 and CDR2 are SGHAT and FQNNGV. In DNA, the CDR3 is TGTGCCAGCAGCCTGTGGGACCCAATCTACGAGCAGTACTTC. It codes for CASSLWDPIYEQYF.

V is TRBV29-1 and J is TRBJ1-3, with TRBD1 as a possible D gene (5 bases). The CDR3 is 13 residues long. V shed 5 bases and J shed 3 bases, with 11 bases lying between them. CDR1 SQVTM and CDR2 ANQGSEA come from the germline V gene. The DNA of the CDR3 is TGCAGCGTTCGGGGCCCTGGTGGAAACACCATATATTTT. Translating it yields CSVRGPGGNTIYF.

This clonotype was seen ten or more times. This rearrangement joins TRBV18 to TRBJ2-5, with D uncertain. This CDR3 is 12 amino acids long. Trimming removed 2 bases at V and 4 bases at J, with 5 bases between. Germline V gene data show CDR1 as KGHSH and CDR2 as LQKENI. CDR3 in amino acids: CASSPAGETQYF. For the CDR3, the DNA is TGTGCCAGCTCACCAGCTGGAGAGACCCAGTACTTC.

Only a few counts were recorded for this clonotype. The chain recombines TRBV19 with TRBJ1-2, with a tentative D call TRBD1 (6 bases). There are 18 residues in the CDR3. V lost 2 bases, J lost 4 bases, and 23 bases lay in between. Germline assignment: CDR1 LNHDA and CDR2 SQIVND (reference sequence). CDR3 DNA: TGTGCCAGTAGTATAAAGGGGGACATGGGAAAAACCGTCTATGGCTACACCTTC. Encoded protein: CASSIKGDMGKTVYGYTF.

This clonotype was recorded many times. The rearrangement links TRBV2 to TRBJ2-3, with D tentatively TRBD2 (6 bases). CDR1 and CDR2 (germline): SNHLY, FYNNEI. The CDR3 consists of 16 residues. The V end lost 6 bases, the J end lost 2 bases, and 18 bases lay between the germline ends. The chain's CDR3 is CASRTSPGVITDTQYF. The CDR3 nucleotides are TGTGCCAGCAGGACCTCTCCGGGGGTAATCACAGATACGCAGTATTTT.

Ten or more counts support this clonotype. This chain links TRBV2 with TRBJ1-2, with D possibly TRBD1 on 5 matching bases. This CDR3 is 16 amino acids long. V lost 3 bases to trimming and J lost 1 base, with 15 bases between them. Germline V gene lookup returns CDR1 SNHLY and CDR2 FYNNEI. This CDR3 is CASSDSGLKGNYGYTF. The DNA for the CDR3 is TGTGCCAGCAGTGACTCGGGGCTCAAGGGTAACTATGGCTACACCTTC.

Many counts were recorded for this clonotype. This chain connects TRBV20-1 to TRBJ1-2; D is unresolved. V was pared by 0 bases and J by 0 bases, with 11 bases between. The CDR3 runs 15 residues. Germline lookup yields CDR1 DFQATT and CDR2 SNEGSKA (reference sequence). Written as DNA, the CDR3 is TGCAGTGCTAGAGATGGGAGCAGCTCTAACTATGGCTACACCTTC. This encodes CSARDGSSSNYGYTF.

This clonotype was counted only a few times. This chain connects TRBV7-2 to TRBJ2-3; D tentatively reads TRBD1 or TRBD2 (5 bases each). The CDR3 spans 14 residues. Germline V gene data show CDR1 as SGHTA and CDR2 as FQGNSA. V gave up 3 bases and J gave up 3 bases, with 10 bases separating them. This CDR3 is CASSLGPWTDTQYF. As DNA, the CDR3 is TGTGCCAGCAGCTTGGGACCGTGGACAGATACGCAGTATTTT. Variable domain in full (rest from reference TRBV7-2 and TRBJ2-3): GAGVSQSPSNKVTEKGKDVELRCDPISGHTALYWYRQSLGQGLEFLIYFQGNSAPDKSGLPSDRFSAERTGGSVSTLTIQRTQQEDSAVYLCASSLGPWTDTQYFGPGTRLTVL.

This clonotype was seen more than once but under ten times. CDR3 residues: CASSEATVAYNSPLHF. The CDR3 nucleotides read TGTGCCAGCAGTGAAGCAACAGTTGCCTATAATTCACCCCTCCACTTT. The chain carries TRBV6-1 and TRBJ1-6; the D is unclear. CDR3 length equals 16 residues. The germline V and J ends were trimmed by 0 bases and 2 bases, with 8 bases remaining between them. Germline V gene lookup returns CDR1 MNHNS and CDR2 SASEGT.

This clonotype came up a few times. This could be a read error, since a much larger clone is one nucleotide away. This rearrangement joins TRBV12-5 to TRBJ1-1; D possibly corresponds to TRBD1 (6 bases). Germline V gene sequence: CDR1 LGHNT, CDR2 FRNRAP. The V end was cut by 6 bases, the J end by 7 bases, with 21 bases between. This CDR3 region has 15 residues. The CDR3 nucleotides read TGTGCTAGTGGCATTGGGGGTGGGGGCGCGTTTGAAGCTTTCTTT. Translating gives CASGIGGGGAFEAFF.

Many counts were recorded for this clonotype. This chain connects TRBV10-3 to TRBJ1-1; the match to TRBD1 covers 7 bases. Per the germline V gene, CDR1 is ENHRY and CDR2 is SYGVKD. The CDR3 consists of 13 residues. J lost 1 base, V lost 5 bases, and 1 base had no gene match. CDR3 amino acids: CAISRDRNTEAFF. CDR3 sequence (DNA): TGTGCCATCAGTCGGGACAGGAACACTGAAGCTTTCTTT.

This clonotype was recorded at least ten times. V and J are TRBV10-1 and TRBJ1-1; D call uncertain. Germline V gene sequence: CDR1 WNHNN, CDR2 SYGVQD (reference sequence). V lost 7 bases to trimming and J lost 0 bases, with 15 bases between them. CDR3 size: 15 residues. This CDR3 is CASISDDQMNTEAFF. In nucleotides, the CDR3 is TGCGCCAGCATCTCTGACGACCAAATGAACACTGAAGCTTTCTTT.

This clonotype was detected many times. The chain couples TRBV20-1 to TRBJ2-5, with TRBD2 matching over 9 bases. Trimming cost V 0 bases and J 5 bases; bases outside gene matches: 7. The CDR3 covers 15 residues. Looked up from germline, CDR1 is DFQATT and CDR2 is SNEGSKA (reference sequence). The CDR3 region is CSARDQRLADETQYF. CDR3 coding DNA: TGCAGTGCTAGAGATCAAAGACTAGCGGACGAGACCCAGTACTTC.

The table lists this clonotype with many counts. The chain uses TRBV12-3 or TRBV12-4 and TRBJ2-7; 9 bases fit TRBD1. V trimming: 3 bases; J trimming: 2 bases; junction bases outside the gene matches: 8. CDR3 length: 16 amino acids. CDR3 protein: CASSLGTGGYPYEQYF. The DNA for the CDR3 is TGTGCCAGCAGTTTGGGCACAGGGGGCTACCCCTACGAGCAGTACTTC.

The rearrangement joins TRBV5-1 to TRBJ2-2; 10 bases map to TRBD1. Germline trimming cut 4 bases from V and 7 bases from J; bases unmatched to any gene: 4. This CDR3 region has 14 residues. The germline V gene has CDR1 SGHRS and CDR2 YFSETQ. The CDR3 DNA is TGCGCCAGCAGCGGGACAGGGGAGATCGGGGAGCTGTTTTTT. It is translated as CASSGTGEIGELFF.

This clonotype came up many times. V and J are TRBV5-5 and TRBJ1-5; TRBD1 is a possible D gene (5 bases). The germline CDR1 and CDR2 sequences are SGHKS and YYEKEE (reference sequence). This CDR3 contains 15 residues. Trimming left V 0 bases short and J 0 bases short, with 7 bases between. CDR3: CASSLGQISNQPQHF. The DNA of the CDR3 is TGTGCCAGCAGCTTGGGACAGATTAGCAATCAGCCCCAGCATTTT.

The chain joins TRBV30 to TRBJ2-7, with a weak D call TRBD1 (6 bases). V lost 0 bases and J 4 bases, leaving 19 bases between the germline ends. The CDR3 consists of 16 residues. The V gene's germline CDR1 is GTSNPN and CDR2 SVGIG (reference sequence). The DNA of the CDR3 is TGTGCCTGGAGTGTACTTGGGACATTATCGTTTTACGAGCAGTACTTC. Amino acid sequence: CAWSVLGTLSFYEQYF. Full variable domain (outside the CDR3, taken from reference TRBV30 and TRBJ2-7): SQTIHQWPATLVQPVGSPLSLECTVEGTSNPNLYWYRQAAGRGLQLLFYSVGIGQISSEVPQNLSASRPQDRQFILSSKKLLLSDSGFYLCAWSVLGTLSFYEQYFGPGTRLTVT.

In this sample, this clonotype turned up a few times. This sequence joins TRBV19 and TRBJ1-1; D uncertain. The ends were cut back, 8 bases at V and 4 bases at J, with 11 bases in the middle. This CDR3 spans 12 amino acids. Germline V CDR1 and CDR2: LNHDA, SQIVND (reference sequence). As DNA, the CDR3 is TGTGCCAGTTCCGCTATCGGCACTGAAGCTTTCTTT. It yields the protein CASSAIGTEAFF.

This clonotype was seen ten or more times. The gene calls are TRBV20-1 and TRBJ1-2; no clear D. V was pared by 6 bases and J by 0 bases, with 8 bases between. This CDR3 is 12 amino acids long. The germline gives CDR1 DFQATT, CDR2 SNEGSKA (reference sequence). The CDR3 DNA reads TGCAGTGCCCCACTGGCTAACTATGGCTACACCTTC. Encoded protein: CSAPLANYGYTF.

The genes are TRBV20-1 and TRBJ2-3; D uncertain. The germline V gene encodes CDR1 DFQATT and CDR2 SNEGSKA (reference sequence). The CDR3 runs to 12 residues. V was clipped by 5 bases and J by 8 bases, with 14 bases between them. In nucleotides, the CDR3 is TGCAGTGCTGGCGCCTCCATGGGTACGCAGTATTTT. This gives the protein CSAGASMGTQYF.

This clonotype came up many times. The chain carries TRBV5-1 and TRBJ2-7, with a weak D call TRBD1 (5 bases). Trimming left V 5 bases short and J 5 bases short, with 14 bases between. The germline V gene has CDR1 SGHRS and CDR2 YFSETQ. CDR3 length: 13 amino acids. In DNA, the CDR3 is TGCGCCAGCAGAAGGCCAGGGTCCAACGAGCAGTACTTC. It yields the protein CASRRPGSNEQYF.

The chain uses TRBV6-1 and TRBJ1-6; D gene ambiguous. CDR3 size: 13 residues. Between the trimmed V and J ends, which lost 10 bases and 2 bases, there was a span of 9 bases. Germline V gene data show CDR1 as MNHNS and CDR2 as SASEGT. Here the CDR3 DNA reads TGTGCCATTCGAGAGGCCTATAATTCACCCCTCCACTTT. The encoded protein is CAIREAYNSPLHF.

This clonotype was recorded many times. Its ends do not fully match the called genes, so a read error is possible. The chain is built from TRBV6-1 and TRBJ1-1, with TRBD1 matching 7 bases. This CDR3 is 15 amino acids long. Germline V gene lookup returns CDR1 MNHNS and CDR2 SASEGT. The CDR3 region is CASSDRQGRNSEAFF. In nucleotides, the CDR3 is TGTGCCAGCAGTGACCGACAGGGAAGGAACTCTGAAGCTTTCTTT.

This clonotype was seen many times. The chain couples TRBV28 to TRBJ1-1; a weak D match, TRBD1 (6 bases). Germline CDR1 is MDHEN and CDR2 is SYDVKM. V lost 5 bases and J lost 1, with 14 bases in between. The CDR3 covers 15 residues. CDR3 amino acids: CASSPRTAGNTEAFF. The CDR3 DNA reads TGTGCCAGCAGTCCCCGGACAGCTGGGAACACTGAAGCTTTCTTT. Variable domain in full (rest from reference TRBV28 and TRBJ1-1): DVKVTQSSRYLVKRTGEKVFLECVQDMDHENMFWYRQDPGLGLRLIYFSYDVKMKEKGDIPEGYSVSREKKERFSLILESASTNQTSMYLCASSPRTAGNTEAFFGQGTRLTVV.

This clonotype has at least ten counts. CDR3 loop: CASSFSPGGPVGELFF. The CDR3 DNA is TGTGCCAGCAGTTTTTCTCCGGGGGGGCCCGTCGGGGAGCTGTTTTTT. This chain links TRBV12-3 or TRBV12-4 with TRBJ2-2, with 8 bases aligning to TRBD2. J gave up 7 bases and V 3 bases, and 10 bases lay outside the gene matches. The CDR3 covers 16 residues.

This chain uses TRBV27 with TRBJ2-7; the D call may be TRBD1 or TRBD2 (6 bases each). In germline, CDR1 is MNHEY, CDR2 SMNVEV (reference sequence). There are 16 residues in the CDR3. The V and J ends lost 2 bases and 2 bases respectively, with 16 bases between them. The CDR3 sequence is CASSLVGGRVPYEQYF. In DNA, the CDR3 is TGTGCCAGCAGTTTAGTCGGGGGCAGGGTACCCTACGAGCAGTACTTC.